The next 18 T cell receptor beta chains were all read from a single sample in a study of T cells in Graves' hyperthyroidism and ophthalmopathy. The TCR beta CDR3 regions underwent amplification using RNA transcripts as the source. Initially, a first-round RT-PCR of the TCR CDR3 employed the HTBI primer set. TCRdb ran MiXCR on the multiplex PCR reads and lists one entry per CDR3 protein. The table has 80,000 to 100,000 distinct CDR3 sequences, about 40% seen once. Sequenced input: peripheral blood or thyroid tissue (not recorded which). The receptors shown here come from a woman in her twenties or thirties with Graves' hyperthyroidism.

This chain links TRBV5-1 with TRBJ2-5; D possibly corresponds to TRBD1 (7 bases). The length of the CDR3 is 13 residues. V lost 5 bases, J lost 1 base, and 9 bases lay in between. Germline V lookup: CDR1 SGHRS, CDR2 YFSETQ. Written as DNA, the CDR3 is TGCGCCAGCAGGCGGGACAGCCAAGAGACCCAGTACTTC. Its protein is CASRRDSQETQYF.

This clonotype was picked up many times. The chain recombines TRBV20-1 with TRBJ2-5, with no clear D. Germline loops: CDR1 DFQATT, CDR2 SNEGSKA (reference sequence). V was trimmed by 5 bases and J by 0 bases, leaving 13 bases between them. The CDR3 has 14 residues. DNA of the CDR3: TGCAGTGCTGGGCCCCTCCGGTACCAAGAGACCCAGTACTTC. It is translated as CSAGPLRYQETQYF.

About this clonotype: As the CDR3 is not closed by the conserved phenylalanine or tryptophan, this likely results from a read error. It is unclear where the CDR3 begins or ends on the DNA, so no DNA is shown, and the CDR3 is as TCRdb lists it. This chain joins TRBV20-1 and TRBJ2-5; TRBD2 is the table's D call and was not checked against the DNA. In germline, CDR1 is DFQATT, CDR2 SNEGSKA (reference sequence). With termini counted, the CDR3 has 15 amino acids. The CDR3 region is CSARDGGRDGYTFGS.

This clonotype showed up many times. V usage is TRBV7-8 and J usage is TRBJ1-5; TRBD1 agrees at 8 bases. After removal of 3 bases from V and 4 bases from J, the junction contained 8 bases not matched to a gene. This CDR3 is 16 amino acids long. Germline V gives CDR1 SGHVS, CDR2 FQNEAQ. CDR3 DNA sequence: TGTGCCAGCAGCTTCAGTCAGGGGGCCATAAATCAGCCCCAGCATTTT. This translates into CASSFSQGAINQPQHF.

Comments on this clonotype: Since the CDR3 does not end with the conserved phenylalanine or tryptophan, this likely comes from a read error. The rearrangement links TRBV7-2 to TRBJ2-7; 11 bases match TRBD2. Germline CDR1 SGHTA, CDR2 FQGNSA. This CDR3 spans 14 amino acids. V lost 6 bases to trimming and J lost 6 bases; unmatched junction nucleotides: 7. In DNA form, the CDR3 reads TGTGCCAGCAGAGTTACTAGCGGGAGAGGCGAGCAGTACCTC. Translated, it gives CASRVTSGRGEQYL.

The sample holds many counts of this clonotype. The chain joins TRBV15 to TRBJ2-2, with TRBD1 matching over 8 bases. The CDR3 consists of 14 residues. J was trimmed by 7 bases and V by 4 bases; bases with no gene match: 5. CDR1 is LNHNV and CDR2 is YYDKDF in the germline V gene (reference sequence). The CDR3 sequence is CATSTHRGSGELFF. The DNA for the CDR3 is TGTGCCACCAGCACCCACAGGGGGAGCGGGGAGCTGTTTTTT.

The genes are TRBV11-2 and TRBJ2-5; 8 positions agree with TRBD2. Trimming took 4 bases from V and 5 from J; bases not matched to a gene: 9. CDR3 length: 15 residues. In germline, CDR1 is SGHAT, CDR2 FQNNGV. The CDR3 protein is CASSSGGGRAETQYF. The CDR3 DNA reads as TGTGCCAGCAGCTCCGGGGGGGGCCGGGCGGAGACCCAGTACTTC.

This clonotype was seen ten or more times. The chain is built from TRBV10-1 and TRBJ2-7; no definite D call. Germline V lookup: CDR1 WNHNN, CDR2 SYGVQD (reference sequence). V was shortened by 3 bases and J by 6 bases, with 9 bases between the two germline ends. CDR3 length equals 12 residues. The CDR3 loop is CASSEGDFEQYF. CDR3 DNA: TGCGCCAGCAGTGAAGGTGACTTCGAGCAGTACTTC.

CDR3 amino acids: CASSLAPGGSPQHF. The DNA for the CDR3 is TGTGCCAGCAGTTTAGCTCCAGGGGGCTCGCCCCAGCATTTT. The chain is built from TRBV27 and TRBJ1-5, with 8 bases identical to TRBD1. J was trimmed by 9 bases and V by 2 bases; bases with no gene match: 6. CDR1 is MNHEY and CDR2 is SMNVEV in the germline V gene (reference sequence). This CDR3 region has 14 residues.

This clonotype was found many times. The chain recombines TRBV11-2 with TRBJ1-6, with D uncertain. Between the trimmed V and J ends, which lost 5 bases and 7 bases, there was a span of 15 bases. The CDR3 loop spans 15 amino acids. The V gene's germline CDR1 is SGHAT and CDR2 FQNNGV. The chain's CDR3 is CASSPQWRTNSPLHF. In nucleotides, the CDR3 is TGTGCCAGCAGCCCCCAGTGGCGGACGAATTCACCCCTCCACTTT.

This sequence joins TRBV5-1 and TRBJ2-7; D perhaps matches TRBD1 (7 bases). The germline CDR1 and CDR2 sequences are SGHRS and YFSETQ. The CDR3 spans 13 residues. Deletions cut 4 bases from V and 2 bases from J, with 10 bases between. The DNA for the CDR3 is TGCGCCAGCAGCGGCGGGACAGCCTACGAGCAGTACTTC. This translates into CASSGGTAYEQYF.

This clonotype was counted many times. The CDR3 protein is CASSKWTTTNEKLFF. DNA for the CDR3: TGCGCCAGCAGCAAGTGGACAACAACTAATGAAAAACTGTTTTTT. The gene calls are TRBV5-1 and TRBJ1-4; a possible D gene is TRBD1 (5 bases). CDR3 length equals 15 residues. Trimming cost V 4 bases and J 0 bases, with 10 bases left between them. Germline V lookup: CDR1 SGHRS, CDR2 YFSETQ.

About this clonotype: One junction end disagrees with the germline gene, perhaps due to a read error. This rearrangement joins TRBV9 to TRBJ1-5; TRBD1 is a possible D gene (5 bases). The germline V gene has CDR1 SGDLS and CDR2 YYNGEE. This CDR3 has 14 residues. CDR3 region: CASPPVDSNRPQHF. The CDR3 DNA sequence: TGTGCCAGCCCACCTGTAGACAGTAATCGGCCCCAGCATTTT. Based on the CDR3 plus reference TRBV9 and TRBJ1-5, the full variable domain is DSGVTQTPKHLITATGQRVTLRCSPRSGDLSVYWYQQSLDQGLQFLIQYYNGEERAKGNILERFSAQQFPDLHSELNLSSLELGDSALYFCASPPVDSNRPQHFGDGTRLSIL.

The chain joins TRBV30 to TRBJ2-7; D is unresolved. The V gene's germline CDR1 is GTSNPN and CDR2 SVGIG (reference sequence). V gave up 3 bases and J gave up 6 bases, with 12 bases separating them. The CDR3 spans 12 residues. CDR3 coding DNA: TGTGCCTGGAGACCTATATGGGGCGAGCAGTACTTC. Its protein is CAWRPIWGEQYF.

Note on this clonotype: This likely comes from a read error, as the CDR3 has no conserved phenylalanine or tryptophan at its end. The DNA is omitted, as the CDR3 cannot be located on it reliably, and the CDR3 follows TCRdb's listing. The gene calls are TRBV7-2 and TRBJ2-6. The CDR3 comprises 9 residues, both ends counted. Germline-derived CDR1 and CDR2 are SGHTA and FQGNSA. The CDR3 loop reads CASSLVGSL.

In this sample, this clonotype turned up many times. V and J are TRBV28 and TRBJ2-5; no definite D call. With 5 bases removed from V and 5 bases from J, the gap between germline ends came to 15 bases. Germline-derived CDR1 and CDR2 are MDHEN and SYDVKM. This CDR3 is 14 amino acids long. The DNA for the CDR3 is TGTGCCAGCAGTCTTCATCAGGAGAGTGAGACCCAGTACTTC. This codes for CASSLHQESETQYF.

This clonotype was picked up one time. Likely a read error: the CDR3 ends without its conserved phenylalanine or tryptophan. The chain combines TRBV24-1 with TRBJ1-1; no reliable D call. Per germline, CDR1 KGHDR and CDR2 SFDVKD. V lost 5 bases and J lost 3, with 15 bases in between. This CDR3 contains 15 residues. CDR3 amino acids: CATSVGVMPDTEAFS. The CDR3 DNA follows: TGTGCCACCAGTGTTGGAGTGATGCCCGACACTGAAGCTTTCTCC.

This clonotype was seen repeatedly, ten times or more. V gene TRBV4-1 combines with J gene TRBJ1-3; no reliable D call. Germline V gene data show CDR1 as MGHRA and CDR2 as YSYEKL. There are 14 residues in the CDR3. V was cut by 3 bases and J by 0 bases, with 6 bases left in between. The CDR3 protein is CASSQAASGNTIYF. Written as DNA, the CDR3 is TGCGCCAGCAGCCAGGCAGCCTCTGGAAACACCATATATTTT.